Listed below are T cell receptor beta chains from one sample, sequenced in a study of blood T cell repertoires in COVID-19. Generated by immunoSEQ multiplex PCR, the TCRdb table keeps only in-frame clones and is missing some. The sample records roughly 68,000 clones, roughly 88% being singletons. The sequencing sample was made of peripheral blood. These receptors originate from a man in his forties or fifties with COVID-19, enrolled during active disease. Each CDR3 is given with its conserved first and last residue. The D gene is left open where the match is weak. A clone size is listed for some rows: how often the clone was seen (once, few, many), or a class if it is expanded.

TGTGCCAGCAGTACCCTGGACAGGGTCGCCACGGAAGCTTTCTTT | CASSTLDRVATEAFF | . | TRBJ1-1 | TRBD1 | TRBV25-1
TGTGCCAGCAGTGAATTTGTGACTAGCGGGACCCCAATCTTC | CASSEFVTSGTPIF | once | TRBJ2-1 | TRBD2 | TRBV2
TGCGCCAGCAGCTTGATCATGAACACTGAAGCTTTCTTT | CASSLIMNTEAFF | . | TRBJ1-1 | . | TRBV5-1
TGTGCCAGTATGGACGGGAGGGTGTCAGATACGCAGTATTTT | CASMDGRVSDTQYF | . | TRBJ2-3 | TRBD2 | TRBV19
TGTGCCAGCACCCCCGGGGCGGGAATCTCGATACAAGAGACCCAGTACTTC | CASTPGAGISIQETQYF | once | TRBJ2-5 | . | TRBV7-2
TGCGCTCCCACGGGACTAGCGGGAGTTCACGGGAGAACAGATACGCAGTATTTT | CAPTGLAGVHGRTDTQYF | . | TRBJ2-3 | TRBD2 | TRBV5-1
TGTGCCAGCAGCCGGACTAGCGGAGCATACAATGAGCAGTTCTTC | CASSRTSGAYNEQFF | . | TRBJ2-1 | TRBD2 | TRBV7-2
TGTGCCAGCAGCTTAGCATACGCGCCCGGGGAGCTGTTTTTT | CASSLAYAPGELFF | . | TRBJ2-2 | . | TRBV13
TGCGCCAGCAGCCGGGGGGATAGCGGGAACTCCTACGAGCAGTACTTC | CASSRGDSGNSYEQYF | . | TRBJ2-7 | TRBD2 | TRBV5-1
TGTGCCAGTAGTCCACAGAGGGCCGACTATGGCTACACCTTC | CASSPQRADYGYTF | . | TRBJ1-2 | . | TRBV19
TGTGCCAGCAGCTCGGGACTAGCCTACGAGCAGTACTTC | CASSSGLAYEQYF | . | TRBJ2-7 | TRBD2 | TRBV5-4
TGTGCCAGCACAGACATGGGGCAGGCCTCCTACGAGCAGTACTTC | CASTDMGQASYEQYF | . | TRBJ2-7 | . | TRBV6-5
TGCAGCGTTCAGCAGTTGGCGGGAGAGGGGACCGGGGAGCTGTTTTTT | CSVQQLAGEGTGELFF | . | TRBJ2-2 | TRBD2 | TRBV29-1
TGTGCCAGTAGTATGATCGGCTACGAGCAGTACTTC | CASSMIGYEQYF | . | TRBJ2-7 | . | TRBV19
TGTGCCAGCGTCACTAGCGGAGAGACCCAGTACTTC | CASVTSGETQYF | . | TRBJ2-5 | TRBD2 | TRBV6-5
TGTGCCAGCAGTGTGTCCGGGAGGTCCAAAACAGATACGCAGTATTTT | CASSVSGRSKTDTQYF | once | TRBJ2-3 | TRBD2 | TRBV2
TGTGCCAGCAGTGAAGCGCTGACTAGCGGGAGCAATGAGCAGTTCTTC | CASSEALTSGSNEQFF | . | TRBJ2-1 | TRBD2 | TRBV6-1
TGTGCCAGCAGTCCGCGGGAGTTTAACAATGAGCAGTTCTTC | CASSPREFNNEQFF | . | TRBJ2-1 | TRBD2 | TRBV6-5
TGTGCCAGCAGCCAAGATGGTAGTGAGCAGTTCTTC | CASSQDGSEQFF | . | TRBJ2-1 | . | TRBV3-1/TRBV3-2
TGCGCCAGCAGCTTGGCGCTAGCGGGAGCGAATACGCAGTATTTT | CASSLALAGANTQYF | . | TRBJ2-3 | TRBD2 | TRBV5-1
TGTGCCAGCAGCTTTGAAGGGTTGGGGCGTGGCTACACCTTC | CASSFEGLGRGYTF | . | TRBJ1-2 | . | TRBV5-5
TGTGCCAGCAGCCCTGGGACATTTATTACAGATACGCAGTATTTT | CASSPGTFITDTQYF | . | TRBJ2-3 | . | TRBV7-2
TGTGCCAGCAGTCTACTACTCATAACTGGCTACACCTTC | CASSLLLITGYTF | . | TRBJ1-2 | . | TRBV12-3/TRBV12-4
TGCGCCAGCAGCTCCTTACCGGGACTAGGGGAAAACATTCAGTACTTC | CASSSLPGLGENIQYF | . | TRBJ2-4 | TRBD2 | TRBV5-1
TGCGCCAGCAGCCGAGACCTAGCGGGATTTATCTACGAGCAGTACTTC | CASSRDLAGFIYEQYF | . | TRBJ2-7 | TRBD2 | TRBV5-1
TGTGCCAGCAGTCAGGTAGCGGAGCTGGGCGGGGCCAACGTCCTGACTTTC | CASSQVAELGGANVLTF | . | TRBJ2-6 | . | TRBV21-1
TGTGCCACCAGTGATAGTGCGGGCTACACCTTC | CATSDSAGYTF | . | TRBJ1-2 | . | TRBV24-1
TGCAGCGTCACTAGCGGGAGGTCCCCTAGATTTGGGCAGTTCTTC | CSVTSGRSPRFGQFF | . | TRBJ2-1 | TRBD2 | TRBV29-1
TGTGCCAGCAGCTTAAAGGGACAGGGGGTCCAGCCCCAGCATTTT | CASSLKGQGVQPQHF | . | TRBJ1-5 | TRBD1 | TRBV7-2
TGTGCCAGCAACGTGGGGACTAGGTTAAGCTCTGGGGCCAACGTCCTGACTTTC | CASNVGTRLSSGANVLTF | . | TRBJ2-6 | TRBD2 | TRBV7-2
TGTGCCAGCAGCCCTTTCCAGCGGGGACAGACCCAGTACTTC | CASSPFQRGQTQYF | once | TRBJ2-5 | TRBD2 | TRBV3-1/TRBV3-2
TGTGCCAGCAGTGAAGACGTCCGCGCAGGTGGGGAAAAACTGTTTTTT | CASSEDVRAGGEKLFF | once | TRBJ1-4 | . | TRBV2
TGTGCCAGCAGCTCATATGACTGGAATTCTAGCACAGATACGCAGTATTTT | CASSSYDWNSSTDTQYF | . | TRBJ2-3 | . | TRBV13
TGTGCCAGCAGTTTAAGGGGGCAAGAGACCCAGTACTTC | CASSLRGQETQYF | once | TRBJ2-5 | . | TRBV12-3/TRBV12-4
TGCGCCAGCAGCCAAGTACCGGCGAGACAGGGCGGGGGGTACACCATATATTTT | CASSQVPARQGGGYTIYF | . | TRBJ1-3 | TRBD1 | TRBV4-3
TGTGCCAGCAGTTATCCAGGGGAAGAGACCCAGTACTTC | CASSYPGEETQYF | . | TRBJ2-5 | . | TRBV6-6
TGTGCCTGCAAGGGGGTGCAGGGAGGGTTGGGAAAACTGTTTTTT | CACKGVQGGLGKLFF | once | TRBJ1-4 | . | TRBV14
TGTGCCAGCAGAGCCGTCCAGGGGCCCAATCAGCCCCAGCATTTT | CASRAVQGPNQPQHF | . | TRBJ1-5 | . | TRBV6-5
TGTGCCAGTAGTGGACAGACCACCGGGGAGCTGTTTTTT | CASSGQTTGELFF | . | TRBJ2-2 | . | TRBV19
TGTGCCAGCAGTTACTCGCGGGACAGGGCGTACGAGCAGTACTTC | CASSYSRDRAYEQYF | . | TRBJ2-7 | TRBD1 | TRBV6-5
TGTGCCAGCAGCCCCGACCAGAGGGGGACCTCTGGCTACACCTTC | CASSPDQRGTSGYTF | . | TRBJ1-2 | . | TRBV7-3
TGTGCCAGCTCATTAGGACAGGGGTCGGACGAAAAACTGTTTTTT | CASSLGQGSDEKLFF | once | TRBJ1-4 | TRBD1 | TRBV18
TGTGCCAGCAGCAGGCGGGGACAGGGAACTGAAGCTTTCTTT | CASSRRGQGTEAFF | . | TRBJ1-1 | TRBD1 | TRBV9
TGTGCCAGCAGCTTAGTAGGGGGCTATGGCTACACCTTC | CASSLVGGYGYTF | once | TRBJ1-2 | . | TRBV7-2
TGTGCCAGCAGGACTAGCCCTAGCACAGATACGCAGTATTTT | CASRTSPSTDTQYF | once | TRBJ2-3 | TRBD2 | TRBV2
TGTGCCACCAGCACAGGGGTGACCTACGAGCAGTACTTC | CATSTGVTYEQYF | . | TRBJ2-7 | . | TRBV15
TGTGCCAGCAGTTTAGTGAGACTAGCGGGAGCTGACGAGCAGTACTTC | CASSLVRLAGADEQYF | . | TRBJ2-7 | TRBD2 | TRBV28
TGTGCCAGCAGCCCCCGCGGGGGCGACACCGGGGAGCTGTTTTTT | CASSPRGGDTGELFF | . | TRBJ2-2 | . | TRBV9
TGCGCCAGCAGCTTGATGGACAGTTCCTACGAGCAGTACTTC | CASSLMDSSYEQYF | . | TRBJ2-7 | . | TRBV5-1
TGTGCCAGCAGCCAACCTGGACAGGACTATGGCTACACCTTC | CASSQPGQDYGYTF | . | TRBJ1-2 | TRBD1 | TRBV4-2
TGTGCCAGCAGTTTAGTCCGTGGCAATCAGCCCCAGCATTTT | CASSLVRGNQPQHF | . | TRBJ1-5 | . | TRBV28
TGTGCCAGCAGTGAACTTCCGGGACTTGACTACGAGCAGTACTTC | CASSELPGLDYEQYF | few | TRBJ2-7 | . | TRBV6-1
TGCGCCAGCAGGCCCGGGACAGGGTCCACTGAAGCTTTCTTT | CASRPGTGSTEAFF | . | TRBJ1-1 | TRBD1 | TRBV5-1